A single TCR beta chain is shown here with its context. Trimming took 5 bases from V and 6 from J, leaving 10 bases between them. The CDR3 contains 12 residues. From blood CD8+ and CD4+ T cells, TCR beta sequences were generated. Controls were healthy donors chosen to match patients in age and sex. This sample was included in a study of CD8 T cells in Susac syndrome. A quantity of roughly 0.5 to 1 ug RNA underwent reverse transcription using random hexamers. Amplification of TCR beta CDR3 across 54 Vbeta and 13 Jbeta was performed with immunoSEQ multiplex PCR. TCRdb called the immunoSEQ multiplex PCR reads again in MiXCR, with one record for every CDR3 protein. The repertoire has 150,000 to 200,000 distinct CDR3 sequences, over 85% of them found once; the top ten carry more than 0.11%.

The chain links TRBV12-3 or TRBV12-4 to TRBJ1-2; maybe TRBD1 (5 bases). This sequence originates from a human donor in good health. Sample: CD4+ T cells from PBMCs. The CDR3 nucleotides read TGTGCCAGCAGTGGACAAGACCATGGCTACACCTTC. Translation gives CASSGQDHGYTF.